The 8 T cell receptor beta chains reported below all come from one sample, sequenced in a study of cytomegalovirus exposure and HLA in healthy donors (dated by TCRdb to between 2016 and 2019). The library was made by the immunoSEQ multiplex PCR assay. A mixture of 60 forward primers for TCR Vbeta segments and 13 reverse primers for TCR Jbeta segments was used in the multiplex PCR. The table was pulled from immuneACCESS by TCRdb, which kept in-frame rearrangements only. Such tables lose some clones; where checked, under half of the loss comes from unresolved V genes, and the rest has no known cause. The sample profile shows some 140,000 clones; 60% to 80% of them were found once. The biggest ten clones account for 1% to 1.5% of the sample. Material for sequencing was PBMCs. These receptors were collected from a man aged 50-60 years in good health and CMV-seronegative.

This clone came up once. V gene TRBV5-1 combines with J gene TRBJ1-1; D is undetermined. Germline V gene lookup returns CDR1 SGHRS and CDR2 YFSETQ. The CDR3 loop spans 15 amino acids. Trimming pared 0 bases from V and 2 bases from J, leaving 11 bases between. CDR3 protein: CASSLVAVSNTEAFF. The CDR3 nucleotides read TGCGCCAGCAGCTTGGTCGCGGTTTCAAACACTGAAGCTTTCTTT.

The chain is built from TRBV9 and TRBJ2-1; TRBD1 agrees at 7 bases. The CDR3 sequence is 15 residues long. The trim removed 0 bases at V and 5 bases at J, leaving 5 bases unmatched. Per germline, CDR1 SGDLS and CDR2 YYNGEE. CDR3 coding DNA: TGTGCCAGCAGCGTAGAGGGGGCATACCACAATGAGCAGTTCTTC. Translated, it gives CASSVEGAYHNEQFF.

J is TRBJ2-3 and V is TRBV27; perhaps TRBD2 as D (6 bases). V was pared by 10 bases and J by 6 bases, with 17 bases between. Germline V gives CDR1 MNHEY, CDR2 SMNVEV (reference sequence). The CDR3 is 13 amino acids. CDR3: CATGTALMDTQYF. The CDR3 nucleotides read TGTGCCACCGGGACTGCCCTAATGGATACGCAGTATTTT.

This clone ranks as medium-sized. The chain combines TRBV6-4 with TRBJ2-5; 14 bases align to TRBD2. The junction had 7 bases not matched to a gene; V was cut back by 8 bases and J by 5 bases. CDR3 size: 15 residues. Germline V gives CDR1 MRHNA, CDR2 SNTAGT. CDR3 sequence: CASSPGLAGVETQYF. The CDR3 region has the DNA TGTGCCAGCTCGCCGGGACTAGCGGGAGTGGAGACCCAGTACTTC.

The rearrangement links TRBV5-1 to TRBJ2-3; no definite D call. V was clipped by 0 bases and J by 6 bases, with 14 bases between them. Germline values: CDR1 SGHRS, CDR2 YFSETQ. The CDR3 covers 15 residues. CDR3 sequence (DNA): TGCGCCAGCAGCTTGGAGGATAAACCGAGGGATACGCAGTATTTT. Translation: CASSLEDKPRDTQYF.

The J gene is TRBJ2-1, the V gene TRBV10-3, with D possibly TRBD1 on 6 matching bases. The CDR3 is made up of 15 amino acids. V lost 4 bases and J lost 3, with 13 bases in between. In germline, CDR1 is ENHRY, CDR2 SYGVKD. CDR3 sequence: CAISAAAQGYNEQFF. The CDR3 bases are TGTGCCATCAGTGCAGCGGCACAGGGCTACAATGAGCAGTTCTTC.

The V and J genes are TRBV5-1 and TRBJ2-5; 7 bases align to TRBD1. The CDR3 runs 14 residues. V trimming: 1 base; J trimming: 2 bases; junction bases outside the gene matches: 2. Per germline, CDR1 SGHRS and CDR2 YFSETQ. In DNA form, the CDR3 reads TGCGCCAGCAGCTTGACAGGGGCACAAGAGACCCAGTACTTC. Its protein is CASSLTGAQETQYF.

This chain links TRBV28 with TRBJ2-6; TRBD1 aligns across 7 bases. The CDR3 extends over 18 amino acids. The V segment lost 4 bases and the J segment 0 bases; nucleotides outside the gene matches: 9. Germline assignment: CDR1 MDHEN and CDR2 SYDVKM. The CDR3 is CASSSHRTGVSGANVLTF. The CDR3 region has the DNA TGTGCCAGCAGTTCTCATCGGACAGGCGTCTCTGGGGCCAACGTCCTGACTTTC. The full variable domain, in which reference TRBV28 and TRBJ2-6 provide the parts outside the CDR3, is DVKVTQSSRYLVKRTGEKVFLECVQDMDHENMFWYRQDPGLGLRLIYFSYDVKMKEKGDIPEGYSVSREKKERFSLILESASTNQTSMYLCASSSHRTGVSGANVLTFGAGSRLTVL.